The 10 T cell receptor beta chains listed next were all sequenced from one sample in a study of CD8 T cells in Susac syndrome. A quantity of 0.5 to 1 ug RNA underwent reverse transcription using random hexamers. One entry per CDR3 protein, called by TCRdb with MiXCR from the immunoSEQ multiplex PCR reads. Of 250,000 to 300,000 distinct CDR3 sequences listed, roughly 90% are singletons. Sequencing input: CD8+ T cells from PBMCs. The source is a human donor with multiple sclerosis.

This clonotype was recorded only once. V usage is TRBV20-1 and J usage is TRBJ2-3, with D maybe TRBD2 (5 bases). Trimming removed 6 bases at V and 2 bases at J, with 21 bases between. Germline-derived CDR1 and CDR2 are DFQATT and SNEGSKA (reference sequence). The CDR3 contains 16 residues. CDR3 DNA sequence: TGCAGTGCAATCATTGGGCAGATCGGGATCACAGATACGCAGTATTTT. Translation gives CSAIIGQIGITDTQYF.

The chain recombines TRBV28 with TRBJ2-5; D could derive from TRBD1 or TRBD2 (5 bases each). In germline, CDR1 is MDHEN, CDR2 SYDVKM. The CDR3 loop spans 14 amino acids. Deletions cut 6 bases from V and 3 bases from J, with 14 bases between. The CDR3 sequence: CASSQIMGEETQYF. The CDR3 nucleotides are TGTGCCAGCAGCCAAATTATGGGGGAAGAGACCCAGTACTTC.

The chain couples TRBV7-9 to TRBJ2-7; 8 bases line up with TRBD1. V was clipped by 5 bases and J by 3 bases; unmatched bases: 12. The CDR3 sequence is 16 residues long. Germline V gene lookup returns CDR1 SEHNR and CDR2 FQNEAQ (reference sequence). This chain's CDR3 is CASSPREGQGFYEQYF. The DNA for the CDR3 is TGTGCCAGCAGCCCACGTGAAGGACAGGGATTCTACGAGCAGTACTTC.

The rearrangement links TRBV4-3 to TRBJ2-3; D might be TRBD2 (6 bases). V dropped 0 bases and J dropped 0 bases, with 16 bases sitting between them. CDR1 is LGHNA and CDR2 is YSLEER in the germline V gene. The CDR3 is 18 amino acids. Here the CDR3 DNA reads TGCGCCAGCAGCCAAGACCCTCTAAGCGGGCCTAGCACAGATACGCAGTATTTT. Translation: CASSQDPLSGPSTDTQYF.

This clonotype was observed a few times. The chain's CDR3 is CASSLTTALAKNIQYF. In nucleotides, the CDR3 is TGTGCCAGCAGCTTAACGACAGCTCTAGCCAAAAACATTCAGTACTTC. The chain employs TRBV7-9 and TRBJ2-4, with TRBD1 as a possible D gene (5 bases). This CDR3 has 16 amino acids. V lost 2 bases to trimming and J lost 0 bases, with 11 bases between them. Germline CDR1 reads SEHNR; CDR2 reads FQNEAQ (reference sequence).

This sequence joins TRBV30 and TRBJ1-5; no clear D. Trimming shortened V by 0 bases and J by 0 bases, and 9 bases separated the two germline ends. CDR1 GTSNPN and CDR2 SVGIG come from the germline V gene (reference sequence). The length of the CDR3 is 15 residues. Here the CDR3 reads CAWSVGTDSNQPQHF. DNA for the CDR3: TGTGCCTGGAGTGTCGGCACCGATAGCAATCAGCCCCAGCATTTT.

The chain links TRBV19 to TRBJ1-1; possible D gene TRBD1, 6 bases. From germline, CDR1 is LNHDA and CDR2 SQIVND (reference sequence). This CDR3 spans 14 amino acids. Trimming took 3 bases from V and 1 from J, leaving 9 bases between them. The CDR3 DNA reads TGTGCCAGTAGTATGTGGGGGCCGAACACTGAAGCTTTCTTT. This codes for CASSMWGPNTEAFF.

This clonotype was seen more than once but under ten times. The chain recombines TRBV2 with TRBJ2-7, with D maybe TRBD2 (5 bases). Germline-derived CDR1 and CDR2 are SNHLY and FYNNEI. CDR3 length: 12 amino acids. Trimming removed 3 bases at V and 4 bases at J, with 7 bases between. CDR3: CASSDRGYEQYF. The CDR3 DNA follows: TGTGCCAGCAGTGATCGGGGATACGAGCAGTACTTC.

The V call is TRBV30, the J call TRBJ1-4; 7 positions agree with TRBD1. CDR1 GTSNPN and CDR2 SVGIG come from the germline V gene (reference sequence). The CDR3 is 14 residues long. The V gene end was trimmed by 5 bases and the J gene end by 6 bases; junction bases not matched to a gene: 9. CDR3 nucleotide sequence: TGTGCCTGGGGGTTCGGGACAGCGGATGAAAAACTGTTTTTT. Translation: CAWGFGTADEKLFF.

This chain uses TRBV7-9 with TRBJ2-1, with a possible D match to TRBD2 (5 bases). Trimming pared 3 bases from V and 5 bases from J, leaving 11 bases between. The CDR3 consists of 14 residues. Per germline, CDR1 SEHNR and CDR2 FQNEAQ (reference sequence). CDR3 sequence (DNA): TGTGCCAGCAGCTTTCCTGGGAGCCACAATGAGCAGTTCTTC. Its protein product is CASSFPGSHNEQFF.